The text below deals with one T cell receptor (beta chain). Its specificity is not known. The sample is drawn from a study of PD-1 blockade in classical Hodgkin lymphoma. Sample time point: cycle 4 day 1 (C4D1), after five to seven weeks of nivolumab. Each patient relapsed following autologous stem cell transplantation, and prior brentuximab vedotin exposure differed. The repertoire was sequenced with immunoSEQ multiplex PCR; TCRdb's copy has only in-frame clones and lacks some. The sample shows about 20,000 clones, under 80% of them seen only once. CDR1 SGHAT and CDR2 FQNNGV come from the germline V gene. V shed 4 bases, J shed 0 bases, and the junction held 3 bases outside the gene matches. The CDR3 length is 15 residues. Findings of the study overall: Healthy donors were reported to have higher baseline TCR diversity than newly diagnosed patients. Undefined causes, possibly disease activity or prior therapy, underlie the repertoire differences.

The chain combines TRBV11-2 with TRBJ1-5; TRBD1 aligns across 7 bases. The origin of this receptor is a human donor with classical Hodgkin lymphoma. The sequenced sample was peripheral blood mononuclear cells (PBMCs), obtained before the fourth cycle of nivolumab. Written as DNA, the CDR3 is TGTGCCAGCAGCTCGAGACAGGGTAGCAATCAGCCCCAGCATTTT. This codes for CASSSRQGSNQPQHF. Using reference TRBV11-2 and TRBJ1-5 for the parts outside the CDR3, the full variable domain is EAGVAQSPRYKIIEKRQSVAFWCNPISGHATLYWYQQILGQGPKLLIQFQNNGVVDDSQLPKDRFSAERLKGVDSTLKIQPAKLEDSAVYLCASSSRQGSNQPQHFGDGTRLSIL.